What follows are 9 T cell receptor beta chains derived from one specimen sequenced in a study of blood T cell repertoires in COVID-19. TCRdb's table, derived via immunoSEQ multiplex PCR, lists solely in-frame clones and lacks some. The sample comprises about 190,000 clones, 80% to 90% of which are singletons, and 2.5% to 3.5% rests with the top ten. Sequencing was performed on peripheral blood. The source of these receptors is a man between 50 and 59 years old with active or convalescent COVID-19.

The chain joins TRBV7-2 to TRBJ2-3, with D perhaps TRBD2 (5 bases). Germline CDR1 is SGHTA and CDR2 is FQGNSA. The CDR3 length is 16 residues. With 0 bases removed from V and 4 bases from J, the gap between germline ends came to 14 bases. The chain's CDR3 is CASSLAWRAGADTQYF. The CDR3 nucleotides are TGTGCCAGCAGCTTAGCATGGCGGGCCGGGGCAGATACGCAGTATTTT.

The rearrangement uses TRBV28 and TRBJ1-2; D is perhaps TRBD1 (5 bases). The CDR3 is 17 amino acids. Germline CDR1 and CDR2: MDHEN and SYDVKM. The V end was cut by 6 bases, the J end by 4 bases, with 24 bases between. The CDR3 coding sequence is TGTGCCAGCAGCATCCTGGGAGGGCAGGGATTAGGCTATGGCTACACCTTC. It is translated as CASSILGGQGLGYGYTF.

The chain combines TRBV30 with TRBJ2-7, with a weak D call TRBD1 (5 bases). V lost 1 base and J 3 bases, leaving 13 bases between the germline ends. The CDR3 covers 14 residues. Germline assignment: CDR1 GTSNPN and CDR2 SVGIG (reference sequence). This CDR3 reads CAWSGRDRDYEQYF. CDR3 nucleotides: TGTGCCTGGAGTGGGCGCGACAGAGACTACGAGCAGTACTTC.

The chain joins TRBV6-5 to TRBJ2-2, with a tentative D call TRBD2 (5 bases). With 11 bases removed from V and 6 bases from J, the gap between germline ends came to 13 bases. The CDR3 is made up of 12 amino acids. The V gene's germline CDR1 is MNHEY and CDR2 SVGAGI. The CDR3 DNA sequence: TGTGCCTCCCCGGCGGGTCCCGGGGAGCTGTTTTTT. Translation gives CASPAGPGELFF.

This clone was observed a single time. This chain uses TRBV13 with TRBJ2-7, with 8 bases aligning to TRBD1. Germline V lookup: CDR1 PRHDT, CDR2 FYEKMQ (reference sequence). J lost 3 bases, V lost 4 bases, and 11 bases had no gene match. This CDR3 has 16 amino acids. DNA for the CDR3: TGTGCCAGCAGCTCTGGACGAGGGACAGGCATCTACGAGCAGTACTTC. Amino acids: CASSSGRGTGIYEQYF.

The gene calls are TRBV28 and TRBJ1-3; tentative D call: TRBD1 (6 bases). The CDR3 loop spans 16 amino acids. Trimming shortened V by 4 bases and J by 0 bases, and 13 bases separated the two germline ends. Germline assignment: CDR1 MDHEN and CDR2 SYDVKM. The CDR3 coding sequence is TGTGCCAGCAGTTCTTTACAGGGCCGCTCTGGAAACACCATATATTTT. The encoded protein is CASSSLQGRSGNTIYF. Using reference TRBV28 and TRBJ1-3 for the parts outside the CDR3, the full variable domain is DVKVTQSSRYLVKRTGEKVFLECVQDMDHENMFWYRQDPGLGLRLIYFSYDVKMKEKGDIPEGYSVSREKKERFSLILESASTNQTSMYLCASSSLQGRSGNTIYFGEGSWLTVV.

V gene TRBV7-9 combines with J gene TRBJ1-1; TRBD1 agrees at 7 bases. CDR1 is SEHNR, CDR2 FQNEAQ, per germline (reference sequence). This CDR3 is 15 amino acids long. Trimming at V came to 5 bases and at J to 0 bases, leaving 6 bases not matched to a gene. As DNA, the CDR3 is TGTGCCAGCAGCCTAAACAGGGGAATGAACACTGAAGCTTTCTTT. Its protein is CASSLNRGMNTEAFF.

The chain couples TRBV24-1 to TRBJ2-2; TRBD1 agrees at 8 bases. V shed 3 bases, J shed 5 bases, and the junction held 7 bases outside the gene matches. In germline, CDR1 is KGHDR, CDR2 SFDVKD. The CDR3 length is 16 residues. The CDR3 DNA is TGTGCCACCAGTGATCCAGGACAGGGATTTACCGGGGAGCTGTTTTTT. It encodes CATSDPGQGFTGELFF.

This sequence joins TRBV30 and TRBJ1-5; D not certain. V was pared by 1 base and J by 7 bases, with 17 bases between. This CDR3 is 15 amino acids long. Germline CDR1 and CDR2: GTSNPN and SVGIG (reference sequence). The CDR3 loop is CAWSAPLGGNQPQHF. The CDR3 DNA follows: TGTGCCTGGAGTGCCCCCTTAGGAGGGAACCAGCCCCAGCATTTT.